The T cell receptor (beta chain) described here comes from a study of blood T cell repertoires in COVID-19. Study summary: COVID-19 samples, acute and convalescent, were from the United States, Italy and Spain. Sources were T cells, B-cell-depleted T cells, or PBMCs; the material itself was cDNA or gDNA.

Recruited during active infection, patients (from Seattle) were subsequently followed longitudinally. Germline V gene lookup returns CDR1 MNHEY and CDR2 SVGAGI. V lost 8 bases to trimming and J lost 5 bases, with 17 bases between them. The CDR3 covers 14 residues. Authors' methods: Cell counts per sample came from amplifying reference gene primers. The protocol was immunoSEQ multiplex PCR, while the TCRdb copy is restricted to in-frame clones and leaves out a portion. The V and J calls and clone size were taken over from that table, and D and trimming were inferred from the DNA. Here the sample spans some 250,000 clones, approximately 87% being singletons.

Material: peripheral blood. The TCR originated in a woman aged 30 to 39 with COVID-19, enrolled during active disease. The V call is TRBV6-5, the J call TRBJ2-3, with D maybe TRBD2 (6 bases). CDR3 in amino acids: CASHAGFLVDTQYF. CDR3 in DNA: TGTGCCAGCCATGCGGGATTTTTGGTAGATACGCAGTATTTT.